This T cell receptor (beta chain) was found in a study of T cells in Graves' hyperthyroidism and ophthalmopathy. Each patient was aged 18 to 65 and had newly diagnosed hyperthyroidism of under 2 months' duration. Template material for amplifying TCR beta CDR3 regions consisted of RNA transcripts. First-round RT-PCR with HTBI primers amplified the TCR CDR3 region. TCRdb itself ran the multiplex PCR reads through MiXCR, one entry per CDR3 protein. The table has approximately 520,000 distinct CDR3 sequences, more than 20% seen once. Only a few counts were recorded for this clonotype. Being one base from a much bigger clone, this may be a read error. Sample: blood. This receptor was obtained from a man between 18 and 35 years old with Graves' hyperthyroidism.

CDR3 sequence (DNA): TGCAGCGCTTGGGACTCTCTAAATGGCTTCACCTTC. It codes for CSAWDSLNGFTF. The rearrangement uses TRBV29-1 and TRBJ1-2; D may be TRBD1 (5 bases). The CDR3 is 12 residues long. CDR1 SQVTM and CDR2 ANQGSEA come from the germline V gene.